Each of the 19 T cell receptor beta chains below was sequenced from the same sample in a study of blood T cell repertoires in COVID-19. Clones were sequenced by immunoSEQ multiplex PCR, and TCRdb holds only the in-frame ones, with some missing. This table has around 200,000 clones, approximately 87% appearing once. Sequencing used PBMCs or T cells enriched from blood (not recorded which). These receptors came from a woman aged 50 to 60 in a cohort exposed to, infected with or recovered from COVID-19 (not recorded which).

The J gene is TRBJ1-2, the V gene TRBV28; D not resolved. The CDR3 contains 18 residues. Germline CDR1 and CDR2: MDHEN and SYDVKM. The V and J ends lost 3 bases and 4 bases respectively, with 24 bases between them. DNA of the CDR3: TGTGCCAGCAGTTTGAGTGGGCCCCATTCTATGCTCTCCTATGGCTACACCTTC. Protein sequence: CASSLSGPHSMLSYGYTF.

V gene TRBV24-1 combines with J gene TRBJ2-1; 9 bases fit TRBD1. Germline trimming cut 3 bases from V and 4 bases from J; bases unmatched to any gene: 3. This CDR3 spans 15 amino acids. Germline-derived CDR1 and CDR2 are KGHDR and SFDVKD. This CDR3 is CATSDRGQGYNEQFF. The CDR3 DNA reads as TGTGCCACCAGTGATCGCGGACAGGGGTACAATGAGCAGTTCTTC.

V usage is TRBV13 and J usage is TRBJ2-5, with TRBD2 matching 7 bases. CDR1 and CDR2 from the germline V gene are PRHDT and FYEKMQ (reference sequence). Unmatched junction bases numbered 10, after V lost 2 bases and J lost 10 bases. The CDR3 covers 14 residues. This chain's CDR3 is CASSLTGGRFGQYF. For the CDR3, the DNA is TGTGCCAGCAGCTTAACGGGAGGCCGGTTTGGCCAGTACTTC.

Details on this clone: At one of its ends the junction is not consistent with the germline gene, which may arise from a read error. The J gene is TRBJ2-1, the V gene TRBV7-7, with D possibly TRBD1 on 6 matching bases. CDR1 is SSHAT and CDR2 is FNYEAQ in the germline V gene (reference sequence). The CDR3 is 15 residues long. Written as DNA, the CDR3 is TGTGCTAGCAGCTTAGATCAGGGGACCTACAATGAGCAGTTCTTC. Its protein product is CASSLDQGTYNEQFF. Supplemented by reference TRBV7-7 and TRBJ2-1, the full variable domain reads GAGVSQSPRYKVTKRGQDVTLRCDPISSHATLYWYQQALGQGPEFLTYFNYEAQPDKSGLPSDRFSAERPEGSISTLTIQRTEQRDSAMYRCASSLDQGTYNEQFFGPGTRLTVL.

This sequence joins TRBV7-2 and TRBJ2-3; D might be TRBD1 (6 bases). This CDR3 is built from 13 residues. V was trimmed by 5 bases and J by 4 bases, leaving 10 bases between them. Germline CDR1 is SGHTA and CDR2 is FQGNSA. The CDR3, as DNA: TGTGCCAGCAGCACTGGACAGTCAGATACGCAGTATTTT. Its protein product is CASSTGQSDTQYF.

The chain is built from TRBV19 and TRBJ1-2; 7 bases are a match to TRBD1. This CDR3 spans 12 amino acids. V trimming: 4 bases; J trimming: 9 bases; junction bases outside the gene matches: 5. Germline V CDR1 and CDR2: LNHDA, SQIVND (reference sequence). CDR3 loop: CASSRRDRSYTF. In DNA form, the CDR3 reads TGTGCCAGTAGTAGGCGGGACAGAAGCTACACCTTC.

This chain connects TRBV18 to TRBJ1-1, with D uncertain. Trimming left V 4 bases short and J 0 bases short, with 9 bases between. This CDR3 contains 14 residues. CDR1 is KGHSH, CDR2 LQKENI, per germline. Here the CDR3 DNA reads TGTGCCAGCTCACACTACACATTGAACACTGAAGCTTTCTTT. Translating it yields CASSHYTLNTEAFF. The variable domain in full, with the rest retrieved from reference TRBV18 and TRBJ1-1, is NAGVMQNPRHLVRRRGQEARLRCSPMKGHSHVYWYRQLPEEGLKFMVYLQKENIIDESGMPKERFSAEFPKEGPSILRIQQVVRGDSAAYFCASSHYTLNTEAFFGQGTRLTVV.

CDR3 sequence: CASSPLAGGMDEQFF. The CDR3 DNA is TGTGCCAGCAGCCCACTGGCAGGGGGCATGGATGAGCAGTTCTTC. The genes are TRBV7-9 and TRBJ2-1, with TRBD1 identical over 8 bases. The V and J ends lost 5 bases and 8 bases, in that order; junction bases with no gene match: 11. This CDR3 is built from 15 residues. Germline V gene data show CDR1 as SEHNR and CDR2 as FQNEAQ (reference sequence).

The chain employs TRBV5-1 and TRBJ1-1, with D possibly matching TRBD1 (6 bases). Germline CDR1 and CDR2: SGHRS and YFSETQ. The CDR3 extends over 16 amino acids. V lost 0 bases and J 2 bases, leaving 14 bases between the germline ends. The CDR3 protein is CASSLATGTTNTEAFF. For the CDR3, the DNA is TGCGCCAGCAGCTTGGCCACAGGGACAACCAACACTGAAGCTTTCTTT.

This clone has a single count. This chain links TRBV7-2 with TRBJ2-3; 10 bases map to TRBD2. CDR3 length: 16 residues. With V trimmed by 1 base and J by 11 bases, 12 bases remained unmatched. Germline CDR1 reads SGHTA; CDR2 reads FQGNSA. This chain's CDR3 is CASSLDVGASGRMQYF. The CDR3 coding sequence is TGTGCCAGCAGCTTAGACGTCGGGGCTAGCGGGAGAATGCAGTATTTT.

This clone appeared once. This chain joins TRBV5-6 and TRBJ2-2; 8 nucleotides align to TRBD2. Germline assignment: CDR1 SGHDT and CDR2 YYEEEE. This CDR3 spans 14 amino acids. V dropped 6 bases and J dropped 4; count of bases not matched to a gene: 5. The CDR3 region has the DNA TGTGCCAGCACCACGGGGGGGTTCACCGGGGAGCTGTTTTTT. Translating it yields CASTTGGFTGELFF.

The CDR3 sequence is CASSLSQSVAEQFF. CDR3 in DNA: TGTGCCAGCAGCTTAAGCCAGTCCGTAGCTGAGCAGTTCTTC. The chain employs TRBV11-3 and TRBJ2-1; D uncertain. V lost 2 bases and J 9 bases, leaving 14 bases between the germline ends. Germline CDR1 reads SGHNT; CDR2 reads YENEEA. The CDR3 contains 14 residues.

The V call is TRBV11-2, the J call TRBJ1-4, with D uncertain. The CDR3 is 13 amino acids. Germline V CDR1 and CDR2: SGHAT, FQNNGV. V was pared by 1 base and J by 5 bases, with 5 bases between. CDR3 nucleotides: TGTGCCAGCAGCTTAGGGCAGAATGAAAAACTGTTTTTT. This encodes CASSLGQNEKLFF. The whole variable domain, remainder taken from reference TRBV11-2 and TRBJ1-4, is EAGVAQSPRYKIIEKRQSVAFWCNPISGHATLYWYQQILGQGPKLLIQFQNNGVVDDSQLPKDRFSAERLKGVDSTLKIQPAKLEDSAVYLCASSLGQNEKLFFGSGTQLSVL.

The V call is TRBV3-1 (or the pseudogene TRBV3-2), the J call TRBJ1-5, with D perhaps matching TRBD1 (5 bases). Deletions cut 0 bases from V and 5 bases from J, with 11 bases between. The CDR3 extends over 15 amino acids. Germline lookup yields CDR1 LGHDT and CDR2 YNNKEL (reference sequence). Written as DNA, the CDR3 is TGTGCCAGCAGCCAAGATCTTTGGGGCGATCAGCCCCAGCATTTT. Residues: CASSQDLWGDQPQHF.

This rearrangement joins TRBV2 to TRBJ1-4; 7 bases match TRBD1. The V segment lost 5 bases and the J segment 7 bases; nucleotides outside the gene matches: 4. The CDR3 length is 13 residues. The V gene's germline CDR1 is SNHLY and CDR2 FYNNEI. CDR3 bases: TGTGCCAGCAGTTTGTGGACAGGTGAAAAACTGTTTTTT. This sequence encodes CASSLWTGEKLFF. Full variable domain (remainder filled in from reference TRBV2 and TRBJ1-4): EPEVTQTPSHQVTQMGQEVILRCVPISNHLYFYWYRQILGQKVEFLVSFYNNEISEKSEIFDDQFSVERPDGSNFTLKIRSTKLEDSAMYFCASSLWTGEKLFFGSGTQLSVL.

Here the CDR3 reads CASSSPVPDRGLEQYF. CDR3 bases: TGTGCCAGCAGCTCCCCCGTACCCGACAGGGGGCTCGAGCAGTACTTC. The V call is TRBV7-2, the J call TRBJ2-7, with 10 bases aligning to TRBD1. Germline trimming cut 4 bases from V and 6 bases from J; bases unmatched to any gene: 12. The CDR3 totals 16 residues. Germline CDR1 is SGHTA and CDR2 is FQGNSA.

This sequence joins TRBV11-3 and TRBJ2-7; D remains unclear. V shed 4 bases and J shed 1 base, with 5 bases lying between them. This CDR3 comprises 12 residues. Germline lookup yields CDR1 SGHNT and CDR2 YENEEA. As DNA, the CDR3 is TGTGCCAGCAGCTCGGGTTCCTACGAGCAGTACTTC. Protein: CASSSGSYEQYF.

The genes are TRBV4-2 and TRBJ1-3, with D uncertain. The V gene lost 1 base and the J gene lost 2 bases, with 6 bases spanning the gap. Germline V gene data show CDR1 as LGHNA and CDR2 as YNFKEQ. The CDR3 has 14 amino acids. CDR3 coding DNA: TGTGCCAGCAGCCAAGGAGGGACTGGAAACACCATATATTTT. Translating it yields CASSQGGTGNTIYF.

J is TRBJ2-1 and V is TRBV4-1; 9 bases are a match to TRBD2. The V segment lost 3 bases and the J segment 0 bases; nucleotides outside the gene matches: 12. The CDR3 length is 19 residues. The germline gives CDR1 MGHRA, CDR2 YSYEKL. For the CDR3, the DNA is TGCGCCAGCAGCCAGACCCCCGGCGGGGGGGGTAGCTCCTACAATGAGCAGTTCTTC. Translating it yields CASSQTPGGGGSSYNEQFF.